Listed below are T cell receptor beta chains from one sample, sequenced in a study of blood T cell repertoires in COVID-19. Produced via immunoSEQ multiplex PCR; TCRdb's table is partial and in-frame only. In the table there are approximately 220,000 clones, about nine tenths of which are singletons. Material for sequencing was PBMCs or T cells enriched from blood (not recorded which). The receptors originated from a man aged 25-45 years who had recovered from COVID-19. The CDR3 runs from the conserved cysteine through the conserved F or W. The order of the fields is D gene, V gene, J gene, clone size, CDR3 protein, CDR3 DNA. A D gene is named only where the DNA matches it firmly. Clone size is shown for a subset of rows, as once, few, many or a class of expanded clone.

>NA|TRBV5-5|TRBJ2-7|NA
CASSGTASSYEQYF
TGTGCCAGCAGCGGGACTGCGAGCTCCTACGAGCAGTACTTC
>TRBD2|TRBV3-1/TRBV3-2|TRBJ2-3|NA
CASSQSLLLKRGADTQYF
TGTGCCAGCAGCCAAAGTCTACTCCTCAAGCGGGGAGCCGATACGCAGTATTTT
>TRBD1|TRBV10-3|TRBJ1-2|NA
CAITPGQGRSYGYTF
TGTGCCATCACCCCGGGACAGGGCAGAAGCTATGGCTACACCTTC
>NA|TRBV15|TRBJ2-5|NA
CATSREGGWRQRETQYF
TGTGCCACCAGCAGAGAAGGAGGGTGGCGGCAGAGAGAGACCCAGTACTTC
>NA|TRBV7-9|TRBJ1-1|NA
CASSVGGEDTEAFF
TGTGCCAGCAGCGTGGGAGGGGAGGACACTGAAGCTTTCTTT
>TRBD1|TRBV7-2|TRBJ2-5|NA
CASSLASGQGVKTQYF
TGTGCCAGCAGCTTAGCCTCGGGACAGGGCGTAAAGACCCAGTACTTC
>TRBD2|TRBV27|TRBJ2-5|NA
CASGSSGAPEYF
TGTGCCAGCGGCTCTAGCGGGGCCCCAGAGTACTTC
>TRBD2|TRBV10-3|TRBJ2-1|NA
CAISVGAGGNNEQFF
TGTGCCATCAGTGTCGGAGCGGGGGGAAACAATGAGCAGTTCTTC
>TRBD1|TRBV19|TRBJ1-5|NA
CASSDGQGNQPQHF
TGTGCCAGTAGTGACGGACAGGGGAATCAGCCCCAGCATTTT
>NA|TRBV29-1|TRBJ2-5|NA
CSVILQETQYF
TGCAGCGTCATACTTCAAGAGACCCAGTACTTC
>TRBD1|TRBV5-4|TRBJ2-7|NA
CASSPQRQGVYEQYF
TGTGCCAGCAGCCCCCAAAGACAGGGGGTCTACGAGCAGTACTTC
>TRBD1|TRBV28|TRBJ1-5|few
CASSLFTGDSNQPQHF
TGTGCCAGCAGTTTATTCACAGGGGACAGCAATCAGCCCCAGCATTTT
>TRBD1|TRBV5-1|TRBJ2-7|NA
CASSLMYPGQGDEQYF
TGCGCCAGCAGCTTGATGTATCCCGGACAGGGGGACGAGCAGTACTTC
>TRBD1|TRBV13|TRBJ2-4|NA
CASSYRDRENIQYF
TGTGCCAGCAGCTACCGGGACAGGGAGAACATTCAGTACTTC